Listed below are T cell receptor beta chains from one sample, sequenced in a study of persistence of HIV-infected CD4 T cells. For these TCRs, the target antigens are not known. Some clones are missing from TCRdb's copy, which holds only in-frame ones; the method was immunoSEQ multiplex PCR. The profile covers tens of thousands of clones, with 65% to 80% appearing a single time and around 1.7% taken by the ten largest. The sequenced sample was CD4+ T cells sorted from PBMCs after roughly 19-hour stimulation, obtained from a patient who received antiretroviral therapy. The receptor set was obtained from an adult man with HIV who was CMV-seropositive. Each CDR3 is given without its conserved first and last residue. D genes are given only for firm matches.

D	V	J	CDR3
TRBD1	TRBV6-6	TRBJ1-4	ASSTTGDNEKLF
TRBD1	TRBV2	TRBJ1-2	ASRFRDRVYGYT
-	TRBV29-1	TRBJ1-1	SVEVRGGTEAF
-	TRBV2	TRBJ2-1	ASSEEGGSYNEQF
-	TRBV2	TRBJ1-2	ASREGINYGYT
-	TRBV2	TRBJ1-1	ASSLQGRGTEAF
-	TRBV5-1	TRBJ2-5	ASGRTGETQY
-	TRBV25-1	TRBJ2-3	ASSRGSTDTQY
-	TRBV28	TRBJ2-5	ASSKGISQGETQY
TRBD1	TRBV12-5	TRBJ2-7	ASGFPGGRGRTYEQY
-	TRBV5-1	TRBJ2-3	ASSLSRTTSDTQY
TRBD2	TRBV18	TRBJ2-7	ASSPGTRKSYEQY
TRBD1	TRBV28	TRBJ1-2	ASSGNRGQGGYT
TRBD1	TRBV9	TRBJ2-2	ASSVGTGTGELF
TRBD1	TRBV6-5	TRBJ2-7	ASSYSTGVYEQY
-	TRBV2	TRBJ1-3	ASSKGNSGNTIY
TRBD2	TRBV4-1	TRBJ2-2	ASSQDLAGRTGELF
TRBD2	TRBV19	TRBJ2-7	ASSPAIAGGRKEQY
TRBD1	TRBV27	TRBJ1-4	ASSSDRDGEKLF
-	TRBV5-1	TRBJ1-1	ASSPEGNTEAF
-	TRBV13	TRBJ2-7	ASSLGPNPYEQY
-	TRBV7-2	TRBJ1-1	ASSLGQSEAF
-	TRBV25-1	TRBJ1-6	ASSGYENSPLH
-	TRBV24-1	TRBJ1-2	ATSENGYGYT
-	TRBV4-1	TRBJ2-6	ASSQEAGGGSGANVLT
-	TRBV28	TRBJ2-7	ASRIGGQGAYEQY
TRBD1	TRBV4-1	TRBJ2-7	ASSQDEGTANYEQY
-	TRBV5-1	TRBJ2-7	ASSFGDGYEQY
-	TRBV2	TRBJ1-2	ASSEELGLGYT
TRBD1	TRBV6-4	TRBJ1-4	ASSVTGTGNEKLF
-	TRBV5-1	TRBJ1-4	ASSPQGTTNEKLF
-	TRBV6-5	TRBJ1-6	ASTSLQDSPLH
-	TRBV9	TRBJ1-4	ASSVIRTGTWGEKLF
-	TRBV5-1	TRBJ1-1	ASSYSGGGRNTEAF
-	TRBV18	TRBJ2-5	ASSPAEGFARETQY
TRBD1	TRBV6-6	TRBJ1-4	ASSGTGQGGEKLF
-	TRBV3-1/TRBV3-2	TRBJ2-1	ASSQEYSSYNEQF